Below, 8 T cell receptor beta chains from the same sample are listed, as sequenced in a study of human T cells and chemical hapten exposure. Specified time point: patch test 2, 6 weeks after DPC sensitization. Treatment in this sample: therapeutic diphenylcyclopropenone sensitization with weekly scalp DPC. TCRdb called the RACE reads again in MiXCR, with one record for every CDR3 protein. The sample lists 110,000 to 150,000 distinct CDR3 sequences; about 12% were seen once. The sequences come from whole blood, collected in connection with sensitization to the hapten diphenylcyclopropenone (DPC). These receptors all stem from a woman in her forties or fifties with alopecia areata. Some clones in this sample may be carry-over from other donors' samples.

This clonotype was observed a few times. The chain carries TRBV6-2 or TRBV6-3 and TRBJ2-7; 10 bases align to TRBD2. The CDR3 is made up of 13 amino acids. Losses at the gene ends were 6 bases for V and 12 bases for J; bases not matched to a gene: 11. Germline V gives CDR1 MNHEY, CDR2 SVGEGT. The CDR3 spells CASSGSAGGPSYF. CDR3 sequence (DNA): TGTGCCAGCAGCGGGTCAGCGGGAGGGCCGTCGTACTTC.

This clonotype was recorded many times. The gene calls are TRBV16 and TRBJ1-2; D may be TRBD1 (5 bases). CDR1 is KGHSY, CDR2 FQNENV, per germline. CDR3 length: 16 residues. Trimming left V 7 bases short and J 6 bases short, with 24 bases between. CDR3 sequence reads: CASTPGRRTSSDGYTF. Here the CDR3 DNA reads TGTGCCAGCACTCCGGGACGGAGGACGAGCAGTGATGGCTACACCTTC.

The V gene is TRBV5-6, the J gene TRBJ1-5; TRBD1 might be the D (5 bases). The CDR3 is made up of 14 amino acids. Looked up from germline, CDR1 is SGHDT and CDR2 is YYEEEE. Trimming removed 1 base from V and 6 bases from J, with 11 bases in between. The CDR3 DNA sequence: TGTGCCAGCAGCTTGCGGTCCCAGGGTCAGCCCCAGCATTTT. It translates to CASSLRSQGQPQHF.

The chain carries TRBV12-3 or TRBV12-4 and TRBJ2-1, with D maybe TRBD1 (5 bases). V lost 7 bases and J 6 bases, leaving 16 bases between the germline ends. The CDR3 consists of 14 residues. This CDR3 is CASTSVGPSNEQFF. CDR3 nucleotides: TGTGCCAGCACCTCGGTGGGGCCTTCCAATGAGCAGTTCTTC.

Ten or more counts support this clonotype. The chain uses TRBV7-9 and TRBJ1-3, with a possible D match to TRBD1 (5 bases). The CDR3 has 14 amino acids. The germline V gene encodes CDR1 SEHNR and CDR2 FQNEAQ (reference sequence). The ends were cut back, 4 bases at V and 9 bases at J, with 16 bases in the middle. The CDR3 nucleotides read TGTGCCAGCAGCTCTTCTGGACCCGGGGGCACCATATATTTT. This encodes CASSSSGPGGTIYF. Supplemented by reference TRBV7-9 and TRBJ1-3, the full variable domain reads DTGVSQNPRHKITKRGQNVTFRCDPISEHNRLYWYRQTLGQGPEFLTYFQNEAQLEKSRLLSDRFSAERPKGSFSTLEIQRTEQGDSAMYLCASSSSGPGGTIYFGEGSWLTVV.

This clonotype was found many times. The chain is built from TRBV5-1 and TRBJ1-1; the D is unclear. The CDR3 extends over 14 amino acids. V lost 0 bases and J lost 1, with 7 bases in between. Germline V gene sequence: CDR1 SGHRS, CDR2 YFSETQ. DNA of the CDR3: TGCGCCAGCAGCTTGGAGGCAGAGAACACTGAAGCTTTCTTT. Translating it yields CASSLEAENTEAFF.

The rearrangement links TRBV5-1 to TRBJ2-5; D may be TRBD2 (6 bases). The ends were cut back, 3 bases at V and 5 bases at J, with 11 bases in the middle. This CDR3 spans 13 amino acids. Germline V gene sequence: CDR1 SGHRS, CDR2 YFSETQ. This CDR3 is CASSSRDFETQYF. In DNA form, the CDR3 reads TGCGCCAGCAGCTCCCGGGACTTCGAGACCCAGTACTTC.

This clonotype occurred a few times. This chain joins TRBV28 and TRBJ2-7; 7 nucleotides agree with TRBD1. The trim removed 0 bases at V and 7 bases at J, leaving 6 bases unmatched. Germline CDR1 is MDHEN and CDR2 is SYDVKM. The length of the CDR3 is 14 residues. CDR3 DNA: TGTGCCAGCAGTTTATGGGGACAGAGCAGAGAGCAGTACTTC. The encoded protein is CASSLWGQSREQYF.